Detailed here is one TCR beta chain. The clone's antigen remains unknown. Base qualities are not provided; no much larger clone lies one nucleotide away. The data belong to a study of shared T cell receptors in the human thymus (dated by TCRdb to the early 2020s). Concerning the study at large: The study investigated the way shared, self-reactive T-cell receptor alpha chains are produced in the human thymus.

Library method: the immunoSEQ multiplex PCR assay. The clones in this table, taken by TCRdb from immuneACCESS, are in-frame only. Not every clone is retained; where verified, under half of the shortfall comes from an unresolved V gene, and the cause of the rest is unknown. The sample includes about 610,000 clones, with approximately 90% observed a single time. Around 0.01% of the sample belongs to the ten largest clones. The CDR3 runs 11 residues from the cysteine to the phenylalanine. The only DNA kept is the CDR3, 33 bases in frame from the first base. V is cut by 1 base and J by 12 bases, and the space between the germline ends is 8 bases. Taken from the germline V gene, the CDR1 and CDR2 loops are SGHDT and YYEEEE. These data were also reused for a study on human thymus T cells. The second study's paper adds: In Finland, the donors were immunologically healthy infants who were having open corrective cardiac surgery for congenital heart defects. The thymus tissue came from surgical resects taken out during corrective cardiac surgery. V and J gene segment usage appeared biased in both thymic and peripheral blood repertoires. The related research found that thymic TCR repertoires overlapped highly between unrelated individuals. The study characterized TCR alpha and beta repertoires from fewer than 10 infant thymus samples and a few related peripheral blood samples. Donor ages ranging from about 7 to 244 days were recorded, and a handful of male and two female infants were included in the cohort. Thymocytes were released mechanically from tissue and stored at -70 °C as pellets of about 9-32 million cells. Genomic DNA was extracted from frozen cell pellets with a QIAsymphony instrument. The immunoSEQ multiplex PCR assay was used to amplify the TCRB and TCRAD loci from a standardized quantity of quality-controlled genomic DNA. The amplicons spanned the V(D)J region and were long enough to cover the CDR3 and allow V and J genes to be identified. The amplicons were sequenced on an Illumina platform via the commercial immunoSEQ service. Primer bias and sequencing errors were corrected as previously described, and TCRAD and TCRB definitions were based on the IMGT database. Repertoires were analysed with immunoSEQ Analyzer 3.0 and VDJTools, covering basic statistics, V/J segment usage, diversity estimates, rarefaction and pairwise overlap. Diversity was estimated with Chao1, ChaoE, Efron-Thisted, Shannon and inverse Simpson indices, and also on datasets down-sampled to the smallest sample. Repertoire overlap used strict matching of CDR3 nucleotide sequence, V gene and J gene, with Jaccard-based multidimensional scaling clustering. Thymus samples yielded on average roughly 800,000 unique TCRB clonotypes, compared with around 84,000 from blood samples.

The sample consisted of thymocytes. The rearranged chain carries TRBV5-6 and TRBJ2-1, with no confident D gene call. The TCR comes from a boy younger than two with a congenital heart defect. Donor details come from another sample of the same person, matched by shared clones. The base sequence is TGTGCCAGCAGCTTGAAAACAGCGCAGTTCTTC. Its coded protein is CASSLKTAQFF.